The present entry profiles one T cell receptor beta chain with its context. The method was immunoSEQ multiplex PCR; TCRdb's version includes in-frame clones alone and lacks a portion of them. The sample lists 170,000 or so clones, 91% occurring once. The data were taken from a study of control samples from healthy donors and cancer patients. This CDR3 has 13 residues. CDR1 and CDR2 (germline): MGHDK, SYGVNS. V gave up 2 bases and J gave up 6 bases, with 11 bases separating them. The source of this sequence is a woman aged 40-49 years in good health. The chain couples TRBV25-1 to TRBJ2-7, with D possibly TRBD1 on 6 matching bases. Sequenced: blood. The CDR3 here is CASSEQGPGEQYF. The CDR3 bases are TGTGCCAGCAGTGAACAGGGGCCGGGCGAGCAGTACTTC.